The present entry profiles one T cell receptor beta chain with its context. Antigen specificity is unknown. The assay was immunoSEQ multiplex PCR, and TCRdb's table has in-frame clones only and misses some. The data hold around 100,000 clones, with about four fifths observed a single time. The ends lost 7 bases at V and 0 bases at J; junction bases unmatched: 7. Germline CDR1 reads SNHLY; CDR2 reads FYNNEI. The CDR3 is made up of 16 amino acids. Treatment of patients with chemo-refractory metastatic non-small-cell lung cancer consisted of focal radiation plus CTLA-4 blockade with ipilimumab. This entry belongs to a study of radiotherapy plus CTLA-4 blockade in lung cancer. Study summary: Of the patients, about 17% showed objective responses and about 29% attained disease control. General study findings and limits: Among blood TCR repertoires after radiotherapy plus ipilimumab, tumor-derived clones expanded. Response was reportedly best predicted by early blood T cell clone dynamics, with interferon-beta.

The specimen was peripheral blood, collected from a patient treated with radiotherapy plus ipilimumab. The sequence was collected from a human donor with non-small cell lung cancer who had a partial response to radiotherapy plus ipilimumab. Some clones in this sample may be carry-over from other donors' samples. V usage is TRBV2 and J usage is TRBJ2-2; 8 bases align to TRBD2. The CDR3 protein is CASTPRTSTNTGELFF. CDR3 coding DNA: TGTGCCAGCACTCCGCGGACTAGCACGAACACCGGGGAGCTGTTTTTT.